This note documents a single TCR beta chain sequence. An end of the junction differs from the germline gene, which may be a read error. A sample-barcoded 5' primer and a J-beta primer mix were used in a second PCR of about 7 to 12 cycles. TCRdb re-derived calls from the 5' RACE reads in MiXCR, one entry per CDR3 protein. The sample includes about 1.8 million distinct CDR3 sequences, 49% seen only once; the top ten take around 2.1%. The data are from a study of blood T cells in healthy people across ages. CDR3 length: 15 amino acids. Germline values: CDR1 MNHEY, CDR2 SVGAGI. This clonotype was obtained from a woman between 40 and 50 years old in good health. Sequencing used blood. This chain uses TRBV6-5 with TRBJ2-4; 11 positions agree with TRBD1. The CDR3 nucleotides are TGTGCCGGCAGTTACTCGTGGACAGGGGGCAGTGAGCAGTACTTC. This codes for CAGSYSWTGGSEQYF.